The present entry profiles one T cell receptor (beta chain) with its context. The antigen is undetermined. V lost 5 bases, J lost 0 bases, and 7 bases lay in between. This CDR3 contains 13 residues. Germline V gene lookup returns CDR1 SGHRS and CDR2 YFSETQ. The data are from a study of radiotherapy plus CTLA-4 blockade in lung cancer. Clones were sequenced by immunoSEQ multiplex PCR, and TCRdb holds only the in-frame ones, with some missing. This sample has roughly 130,000 clones, with 90% found just once. Study conclusions and caveats: According to reports, early shifts in blood T cell clones, alongside interferon-beta, forecast response most accurately. Peripheral blood showed expansion of tumor-derived TCR clones after radiotherapy and ipilimumab.

The sequenced sample was peripheral blood, obtained from a patient treated with radiotherapy plus ipilimumab. The TCR comes from a human donor with non-small cell lung cancer that progressed on radiotherapy plus ipilimumab. This sequence joins TRBV5-1 and TRBJ2-3; D tentatively reads TRBD1 or TRBD2 (5 bases each). In nucleotides, the CDR3 is TGCGCCAGCAGGGGGGAGAGCACAGATACGCAGTATTTT. Translation: CASRGESTDTQYF.